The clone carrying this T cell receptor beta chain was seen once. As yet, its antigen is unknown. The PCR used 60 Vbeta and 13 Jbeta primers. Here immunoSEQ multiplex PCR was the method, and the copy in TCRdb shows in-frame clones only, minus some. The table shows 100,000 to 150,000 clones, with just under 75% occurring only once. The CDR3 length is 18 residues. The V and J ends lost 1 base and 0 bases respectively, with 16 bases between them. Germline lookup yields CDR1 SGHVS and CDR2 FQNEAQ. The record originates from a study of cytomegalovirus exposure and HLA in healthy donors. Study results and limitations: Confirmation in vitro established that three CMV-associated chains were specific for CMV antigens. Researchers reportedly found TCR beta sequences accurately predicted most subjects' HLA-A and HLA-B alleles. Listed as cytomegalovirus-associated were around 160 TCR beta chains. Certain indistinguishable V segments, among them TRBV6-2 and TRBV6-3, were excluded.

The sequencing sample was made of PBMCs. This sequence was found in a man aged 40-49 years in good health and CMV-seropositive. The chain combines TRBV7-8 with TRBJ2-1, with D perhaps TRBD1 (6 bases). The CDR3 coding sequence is TGTGCCAGCAGCTTAGTTCGTCCGACAGGCTACTCCTACAATGAGCAGTTCTTC. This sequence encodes CASSLVRPTGYSYNEQFF.